Listed here are 24 T cell receptor beta chains from one sample, sequenced in a study of neoadjuvant nivolumab and ipilimumab in lung cancer. Profiling relied on immunoSEQ multiplex PCR, and the TCRdb table lists in-frame clones only, not all of them. Among fewer than 40,000 clones listed, approximately 92% were seen once. Sequencing used peripheral blood, obtained after neoadjuvant nivolumab, alone or with ipilimumab, at or shortly before surgery. These receptors were obtained from an adult with non-small cell lung cancer.

The chain carries TRBV15 and TRBJ1-3; 7 bases align to TRBD1. Germline V gene lookup returns CDR1 LNHNV and CDR2 YYDKDF (reference sequence). The CDR3 length is 18 residues. V lost 0 bases, J lost 0 bases, and 8 bases stayed unmatched. Here the CDR3 reads CATSRELRTGRSGNTIYF. Written as DNA, the CDR3 is TGTGCCACCAGCAGAGAACTCCGGACAGGCCGCTCTGGAAACACCATATATTTT.

The chain recombines TRBV7-9 with TRBJ1-1, with D hard to call. The V gene lost 1 base and the J gene lost 0 bases, with 15 bases spanning the gap. This CDR3 is 17 amino acids long. Germline V lookup: CDR1 SEHNR, CDR2 FQNEAQ (reference sequence). CDR3 DNA sequence: TGTGCCAGCAGCTTAGAGGGCTTAGCCAGAATGAACACTGAAGCTTTCTTT. Its translation is CASSLEGLARMNTEAFF.

The chain employs TRBV28 and TRBJ1-5; a weak D match, TRBD1 (5 bases). CDR3 length: 15 amino acids. The ends were cut back, 8 bases at V and 4 bases at J, with 18 bases in the middle. Germline V lookup: CDR1 MDHEN, CDR2 SYDVKM. Here the CDR3 DNA reads TGTGCCAGCCTTAACGCAGGGAGCTCTAATCAGCCCCAGCATTTT. As protein: CASLNAGSSNQPQHF.

The chain is built from TRBV18 and TRBJ2-5; 7 bases agree with TRBD1. In germline, CDR1 is KGHSH, CDR2 LQKENI. This CDR3 is built from 15 residues. V lost 6 bases, J lost 5 bases, and 12 bases stayed unmatched. For the CDR3, the DNA is TGTGCCAGCTCCCCCGCGGACAGGACCAAGGAGACCCAGTACTTC. This codes for CASSPADRTKETQYF.

The rearrangement links TRBV5-1 to TRBJ2-1; TRBD2 matches at 8 bases. The germline V gene has CDR1 SGHRS and CDR2 YFSETQ. The length of the CDR3 is 16 residues. J gave up 6 bases and V 0 bases, and 8 bases lay outside the gene matches. DNA for the CDR3: TGCGCCAGCAGCTTGGGAGGTAGCGGGGTTTCCAATGAGCAGTTCTTC. Translation: CASSLGGSGVSNEQFF. Looking up the rest from reference TRBV5-1 and TRBJ2-1 gives the full variable domain: KAGVTQTPRYLIKTRGQQVTLSCSPISGHRSVSWYQQTPGQGLQFLFEYFSETQRNKGNFPGRFSGRQFSNSRSEMNVSTLELGDSALYLCASSLGGSGVSNEQFFGPGTRLTVL.

In DNA, the CDR3 is TGTGCCAGCAATAGAGAGCAGCGGAATTACAATGAGCAGTTCTTC. Its protein is CASNREQRNYNEQFF. The chain has TRBV7-2 and TRBJ2-1, with D perhaps TRBD2 (5 bases). Germline lookup yields CDR1 SGHTA and CDR2 FQGNSA. Trimming left V 7 bases short and J 4 bases short, with 17 bases between. CDR3 size: 15 residues.

The chain is built from TRBV10-3 and TRBJ2-3; D not resolved. Germline-derived CDR1 and CDR2 are ENHRY and SYGVKD. The CDR3 is made up of 13 amino acids. With 4 bases removed from V and 0 bases from J, the gap between germline ends came to 5 bases. Here the CDR3 reads CAISGTSTDTQYF. For the CDR3, the DNA is TGTGCCATCAGTGGAACTAGCACAGATACGCAGTATTTT.

The J gene is TRBJ2-1, the V gene TRBV10-3; 9 nucleotides align to TRBD1. This CDR3 has 16 residues. Germline trimming cut 7 bases from V and 12 bases from J; bases unmatched to any gene: 19. The V gene's germline CDR1 is ENHRY and CDR2 SYGVKD. The CDR3 region has the DNA TGTGCCATCAAGGACAGGGGACAGGGACGGACCCCAACGCAGTTCTTC. Translated, it gives CAIKDRGQGRTPTQFF.

This sequence joins TRBV18 and TRBJ1-2; tentative D call: TRBD1 (6 bases). The V and J ends lost 4 bases and 8 bases respectively, with 20 bases between them. In germline, CDR1 is KGHSH, CDR2 LQKENI. CDR3 length equals 15 residues. CDR3 amino acids: CASSRARDGGQGYTF. The CDR3 DNA follows: TGTGCCAGCTCACGAGCCCGGGACGGGGGGCAGGGCTACACCTTC.

V is TRBV2 and J is TRBJ2-7, with 9 bases fitting TRBD2. From germline, CDR1 is SNHLY and CDR2 FYNNEI. V was clipped by 7 bases and J by 0 bases; unmatched bases: 7. The CDR3 runs to 15 residues. The CDR3 sequence: CASTLTSGSSYEQYF. The CDR3 DNA reads TGTGCCAGCACTTTGACTAGCGGCAGCTCCTACGAGCAGTACTTC.

In this sample, this clone turned up a few times. V gene TRBV2 combines with J gene TRBJ2-1, with 11 bases lining up with TRBD1. Germline trimming cut 4 bases from V and 4 bases from J; bases unmatched to any gene: 15. There are 19 residues in the CDR3. The germline V gene has CDR1 SNHLY and CDR2 FYNNEI. In nucleotides, the CDR3 is TGTGCCAGCAGTGGGTGGACAGGGGGCCCCCCCGGGAGATACAATGAGCAGTTCTTC. Protein: CASSGWTGGPPGRYNEQFF.

The chain uses TRBV29-1 and TRBJ2-3, with D possibly being TRBD2 (6 bases). The CDR3 totals 15 residues. Germline V CDR1 and CDR2: SQVTM, ANQGSEA. V shed 6 bases and J shed 1 base, with 17 bases lying between them. CDR3 sequence (DNA): TGCAGCGTCTTAGTTGGGCCGGGAGGCACAGATACGCAGTATTTT. Protein sequence: CSVLVGPGGTDTQYF.

The gene calls are TRBV5-1 and TRBJ2-7; 9 bases match TRBD1. The length of the CDR3 is 15 residues. Germline values: CDR1 SGHRS, CDR2 YFSETQ. V lost 4 bases, J lost 3 bases, and 8 bases stayed unmatched. The CDR3 here is CASSPGGTGSYEQYF. The DNA of the CDR3 is TGCGCCAGCAGCCCAGGGGGGACAGGGAGCTACGAGCAGTACTTC.

The chain links TRBV18 to TRBJ2-7, with 7 bases lining up with TRBD1. This CDR3 has 15 residues. Unmatched junction bases numbered 11, after V lost 3 bases and J lost 6 bases. CDR1 is KGHSH and CDR2 is LQKENI in the germline V gene. CDR3 DNA: TGTGCCAGCTCACCCGAGCGACAGGGAAATCGCGAGCAGTACTTC. Residues: CASSPERQGNREQYF.

The rearrangement joins TRBV13 to TRBJ2-7; D is unresolved. CDR1 PRHDT and CDR2 FYEKMQ come from the germline V gene (reference sequence). V was pared by 0 bases and J by 6 bases, with 9 bases between. There are 13 residues in the CDR3. CDR3 nucleotide sequence: TGTGCCAGCAGCTTAGGCGGTAGCTCCGAGCAGTACTTC. Its protein is CASSLGGSSEQYF.

This sequence joins TRBV9 and TRBJ1-5; D uncertain. The V gene lost 1 base and the J gene lost 3 bases, with 23 bases spanning the gap. Germline loops: CDR1 SGDLS, CDR2 YYNGEE. The CDR3 sequence is 19 residues long. CDR3 loop: CASSVIWYSSALHNQPQHF. The CDR3 bases are TGTGCCAGCAGCGTAATCTGGTATAGTAGTGCATTACACAATCAGCCCCAGCATTTT.

The chain has TRBV7-9 and TRBJ2-5; D ambiguous. The CDR3 runs 12 residues. Trimming removed 1 base from V and 5 bases from J, with 5 bases in between. Germline CDR1 and CDR2: SEHNR and FQNEAQ (reference sequence). Here the CDR3 DNA reads TGTGCCAGCAGCTTAGTTGGGGAGACCCAGTACTTC. Translating gives CASSLVGETQYF.

V is TRBV5-4 and J is TRBJ2-4; no firm D call. Germline V gene sequence: CDR1 SGHNT, CDR2 YYREEE (reference sequence). Trimming stripped 6 bases from V and 9 bases from J, with 10 bases between. This CDR3 region has 11 residues. CDR3 nucleotide sequence: TGTGCCAGCACCTCCGGAGTCATTCAGTACTTC. This codes for CASTSGVIQYF.

This clone was picked up a small number of times. The rearrangement joins TRBV29-1 to TRBJ1-4; 7 nucleotides line up with TRBD1. Germline V gives CDR1 SQVTM, CDR2 ANQGSEA. This CDR3 contains 11 residues. In nucleotides, the CDR3 is TGCACAGGGACAGTTAATGAAAAACTGTTTTTT. This encodes CTGTVNEKLFF.

J is TRBJ2-5 and V is TRBV15, with TRBD1 matching 7 bases. This CDR3 region has 15 residues. The germline gives CDR1 LNHNV, CDR2 YYDKDF (reference sequence). Unmatched junction bases numbered 9, after V lost 2 bases and J lost 6 bases. In DNA form, the CDR3 reads TGTGCCACCAGCAGACCCAACAGGGGCGAAAAGACCCAGTACTTC. It encodes CATSRPNRGEKTQYF. The full variable domain, with the rest looked up from reference TRBV15 and TRBJ2-5, is DAMVIQNPRYQVTQFGKPVTLSCSQTLNHNVMYWYQQKSSQAPKLLFHYYDKDFNNEADTPDNFQSRRPNTSFCFLDIRSPGLGDTAMYLCATSRPNRGEKTQYFGPGTRLLVL.

DNA of the CDR3: TGTGCCAGCAGCTTAAGGGCAAGGCACTACGAGCAGTACTTC. Amino acids: CASSLRARHYEQYF. The chain uses TRBV7-2 and TRBJ2-7, with D unresolved. Germline V gene lookup returns CDR1 SGHTA and CDR2 FQGNSA. V was shortened by 2 bases and J by 3 bases, with 11 bases between the two germline ends. This CDR3 comprises 14 residues.

CDR3 sequence: CASSTQEGATGELFF. CDR3 sequence (DNA): TGTGCCAGCAGCACCCAGGAGGGGGCTACCGGGGAGCTGTTTTTT. The chain couples TRBV11-3 to TRBJ2-2; maybe TRBD1 (7 bases). CDR3 length: 15 amino acids. Germline V gives CDR1 SGHNT, CDR2 YENEEA. The V and J ends lost 5 bases and 5 bases respectively, with 15 bases between them.

There are a few counts of this clone. The chain combines TRBV27 with TRBJ2-7; no reliable D call. CDR1 is MNHEY, CDR2 SMNVEV, per germline (reference sequence). The V end lost 0 bases, the J end lost 2 bases, and 11 bases lay between the germline ends. The CDR3 extends over 15 amino acids. Written as DNA, the CDR3 is TGTGCCAGCAGTTTATCGCTCGGGTCCACCTACGAGCAGTACTTC. This translates into CASSLSLGSTYEQYF.

The chain is built from TRBV4-1 and TRBJ1-2; D gene unclear. The germline V and J ends were trimmed by 3 bases and 2 bases, with 19 bases remaining between them. Germline values: CDR1 MGHRA, CDR2 YSYEKL. There are 17 residues in the CDR3. The CDR3 DNA reads TGCGCCAGCAGCCAGGTCGGAGGACTGAGGAGGAACTATGGCTACACCTTC. It translates to CASSQVGGLRRNYGYTF.